This T cell receptor beta chain was recovered during a study of T cells in narcolepsy (dated by TCRdb to 2016 to 2019). Study-level background: Patients with narcolepsy type 1 or type 2 (NT1, NT2) and healthy control donors were enrolled in the study. The study sought autoreactive T cells targeting hypocretin neuron self-antigens (hypocretin, TRIB2) in narcolepsy patients, using TCR Vbeta sequencing to track clonotypes in blood and CSF. The research as a whole found: According to the report, autoreactive clonotypes were detected serially in the blood of the same patients and of different patients, but not in healthy controls. Patients and controls had comparable numbers of sequenced blood memory CD4+ clonotypes, averaging about 39,000 and 35,000, respectively. Certain blood memory CD4+ repertoires from patients and controls had no sequences that matched autoreactive T cell clones. Plots comparing CSF and blood CD4+ T cell clonotypes from the same patient highlighted HCRT-specific and TRIB2-specific autoreactive clonotypes.

Worth noting for this clone: Its recognized antigen is unknown. No quality values exist for individual bases; no much larger clone is one base distant.

Preparation of the library involved the immunoSEQ multiplex PCR assay. The clones in this table, taken by TCRdb from immuneACCESS, are in-frame only. Not every clone is retained; where verified, under half of the shortfall comes from an unresolved V gene, and the cause of the rest is unknown. In all, the sample holds around 25,000 clones, and 86% of those were seen once. The ten largest clones add up to about 1.1% of the sample. Memory CD4+ T cells were sorted ex vivo from peripheral blood of narcolepsy patients and healthy controls for TCR Vbeta sequencing. The CDR3 runs 15 amino acids, cysteine and phenylalanine included. The entry retains the CDR3 DNA only, 45 bases that are in frame from base 1. Relative to germline, V is 10 bases shorter and J is 3 bases shorter, with 16 bases between their ends. Sequences MDHEN (CDR1) and SYDVKM (CDR2) are obtained from the germline V gene.

The sample was CD45RA- memory CD4+ T cells from PBMCs. The cell subset or site label, read with the paper, signifies: memory T cells sorted ex vivo from peripheral blood. The chain employs TRBV28 and TRBJ1-6; the D gene is unclear. The clonotype was recovered from a human donor with narcolepsy. The CDR3 reads as follows: CATSEGTLYNSPLHF. The nucleotides are TGTGCCACCTCCGAGGGAACGCTCTATAATTCACCCCTCCACTTT.